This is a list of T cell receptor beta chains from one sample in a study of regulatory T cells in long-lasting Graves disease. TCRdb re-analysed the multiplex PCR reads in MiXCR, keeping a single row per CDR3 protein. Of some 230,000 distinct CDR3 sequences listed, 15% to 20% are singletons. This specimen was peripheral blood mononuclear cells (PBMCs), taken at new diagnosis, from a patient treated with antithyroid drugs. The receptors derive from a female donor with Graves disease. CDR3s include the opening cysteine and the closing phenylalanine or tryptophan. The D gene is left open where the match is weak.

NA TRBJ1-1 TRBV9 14 CASSEDPLNTEAFF
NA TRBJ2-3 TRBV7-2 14 CASSSARSPDTQYF
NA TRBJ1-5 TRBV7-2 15 CASSLERQGNQPQHF
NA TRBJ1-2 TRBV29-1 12 CSVGGRGYGYTF
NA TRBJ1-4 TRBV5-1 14 CASSWTATNEKLFF
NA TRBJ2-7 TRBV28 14 CASSSRDRSYEQYF
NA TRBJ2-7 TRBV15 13 CATSRNRGGEQYF
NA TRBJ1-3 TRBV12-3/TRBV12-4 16 CASSPPDRISGNTIYF
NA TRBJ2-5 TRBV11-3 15 CASSSPLAHQETQYF
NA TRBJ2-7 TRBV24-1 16 CATSEAGAEGSYEQYF
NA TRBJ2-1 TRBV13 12 CASSFGTYEQFF
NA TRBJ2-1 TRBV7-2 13 CASSLYWGNEQFF
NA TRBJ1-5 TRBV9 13 CASSAGNSQPQHF
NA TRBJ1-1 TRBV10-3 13 CAISEGTYIGAFF
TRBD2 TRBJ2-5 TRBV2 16 CASTIGTSGRYETQYF
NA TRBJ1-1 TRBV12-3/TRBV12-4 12 CAGRTGTAPAFF
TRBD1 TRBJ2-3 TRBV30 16 CAWSDPRQGPTDTQYF
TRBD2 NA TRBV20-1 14 CSAREPGLAGVQFF
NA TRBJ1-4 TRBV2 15 CASSPSTDHLEKLFF
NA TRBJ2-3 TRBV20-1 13 CSAPAAGTDTQYF
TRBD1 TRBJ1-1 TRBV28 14 CASSIRQGFLEAFF
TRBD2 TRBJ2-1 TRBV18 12 CASSTPGLEQFF
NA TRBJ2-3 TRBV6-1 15 CASSVRTSSTDTQYF
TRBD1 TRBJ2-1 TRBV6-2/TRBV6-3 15 CASRYRGHLRNEQFF
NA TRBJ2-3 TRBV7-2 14 CASSLAHSTDTQYF
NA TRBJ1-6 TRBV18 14 CASSPRDTNSPLHF
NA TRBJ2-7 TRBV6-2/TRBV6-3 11 CASSSRAEQYF
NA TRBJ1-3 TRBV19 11 CASTGENTIYF
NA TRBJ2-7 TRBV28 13 CASSLSGQFEQYF
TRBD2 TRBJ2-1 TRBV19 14 CASTPGLATNEQFF
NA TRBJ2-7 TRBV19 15 CASNFAAGVSYEQYF
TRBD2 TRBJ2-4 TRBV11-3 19 CASSRGLADFVLAKNIQYF
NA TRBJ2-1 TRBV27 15 CASSTLMGSYNEQFF